One sample yielded the 27 T cell receptor beta chains listed below, sequenced in a study of CD8 T cells in ankylosing spondylitis. TCRdb re-derived calls from the 5' RACE reads in MiXCR, one entry per CDR3 protein. The table lists 700,000 to 850,000 distinct CDR3 sequences, over 9.5% of them singletons. No cognate antigen is known for these TCRs. Notes on the study in general: There was a TCR beta motif, made of several highly homologous variants, that appeared characteristic of ankylosing spondylitis blood.

Sample: blood, either unsorted or a sorted T cell fraction (not recorded which). The receptors come from a male donor with ankylosing spondylitis.

This clonotype has a count of ten or more. The V call is TRBV7-2, the J call TRBJ2-5, with D possibly matching TRBD2 (5 bases). The CDR3 length is 14 residues. Germline CDR1 is SGHTA and CDR2 is FQGNSA. V dropped 5 bases and J dropped 4 bases, with 14 bases sitting between them. DNA of the CDR3: TGTGCCAGCAGCGCATGGGCTAGCCGAGAGACCCAGTACTTC. Translated: CASSAWASRETQYF.

The chain carries TRBV7-2 and TRBJ1-5; the D is unclear. The CDR3 length is 13 residues. Germline V gene sequence: CDR1 SGHTA, CDR2 FQGNSA. V lost 6 bases to trimming and J lost 6 bases, with 12 bases between them. CDR3: CASSSLDGQPQHF. The CDR3 region has the DNA TGTGCCAGCAGTAGCTTAGATGGTCAGCCCCAGCATTTT.

The DNA of the CDR3 is TGTGCCAGCAGCAAAAAACCCGGGACAGGCTACGAGCAGTACTTC. Translation: CASSKKPGTGYEQYF. The V gene is TRBV27, the J gene TRBJ2-7; 8 bases map to TRBD1. CDR1 MNHEY and CDR2 SMNVEV come from the germline V gene (reference sequence). The CDR3 length is 15 residues. The V gene end was trimmed by 6 bases and the J gene end by 3 bases; junction bases not matched to a gene: 10.

In this sample, this clonotype turned up many times. V gene TRBV7-6 combines with J gene TRBJ2-7; the match to TRBD2 covers 7 bases. V gave up 5 bases and J gave up 3 bases; unmatched junction bases: 7. The CDR3 loop spans 14 amino acids. In germline, CDR1 is SGHVS, CDR2 FNYEAQ. This chain's CDR3 is CASSMGLTYYEQYF. The CDR3 region has the DNA TGTGCCAGCAGCATGGGACTAACCTACTACGAGCAGTACTTC.

About this clonotype: Just one base apart from a much larger clone, this may be a read error. The chain carries TRBV20-1 and TRBJ2-3, with 8 bases lining up with TRBD2. The germline CDR1 and CDR2 sequences are DFQATT and SNEGSKA (reference sequence). The CDR3 contains 16 residues. CDR3 loop: CCARGVSSGFSDTQYF. For the CDR3, the DNA is TGCTGTGCTAGAGGAGTGTCTAGCGGGTTTTCAGATACGCAGTATTTT.

The chain couples TRBV20-1 to TRBJ2-2, with 7 bases lining up with TRBD2. Trimming removed 4 bases from V and 2 bases from J; junction bases left unmatched: 7. The CDR3 length is 15 residues. Germline values: CDR1 DFQATT, CDR2 SNEGSKA (reference sequence). For the CDR3, the DNA is TGCAGTGCTAAACAGGCGGGAGTCAACACCGGGGAGCTGTTTTTT. Protein sequence: CSAKQAGVNTGELFF.

Only a few counts were recorded for this clonotype. This chain uses TRBV5-5 with TRBJ1-4; TRBD1 matches 9 bases. With 6 bases clipped from V and 8 bases from J, the junction kept 5 bases outside the gene matches. CDR1 is SGHKS and CDR2 is YYEKEE in the germline V gene (reference sequence). There are 13 residues in the CDR3. CDR3 sequence reads: CASNGQGREKLFF. The CDR3, as DNA: TGTGCCAGCAACGGACAGGGGCGAGAAAAACTGTTTTTT.

The table lists this clonotype with a few counts. The chain carries TRBV11-2 and TRBJ2-7; D may be TRBD1 (5 bases). The CDR3 consists of 14 residues. Trimming removed 5 bases from V and 1 base from J, with 12 bases in between. Germline assignment: CDR1 SGHAT and CDR2 FQNNGV. Written as DNA, the CDR3 is TGTGCCAGCAGCAAGGACACGATTTCCTACGAGCAGTACTTC. Translation gives CASSKDTISYEQYF.

The chain links TRBV4-2 to TRBJ1-2; tentatively, D is TRBD1 (6 bases). The CDR3 is 15 amino acids. Trimming shortened V by 4 bases and J by 0 bases, and 12 bases separated the two germline ends. Per germline, CDR1 LGHNA and CDR2 YNFKEQ. The CDR3 nucleotides read TGTGCCAGCAGCCTAGGACAGCCCTCTAACTATGGCTACACCTTC. This translates into CASSLGQPSNYGYTF.

There are many counts of this clonotype. This rearrangement joins TRBV5-1 to TRBJ2-5, with 7 bases aligning to TRBD1. Trimming removed 4 bases from V and 5 bases from J; junction bases left unmatched: 14. Germline V gene lookup returns CDR1 SGHRS and CDR2 YFSETQ. The CDR3 covers 16 residues. The CDR3 sequence is CASSKLRQGSGETQYF. Written as DNA, the CDR3 is TGCGCCAGCAGCAAGCTCCGACAGGGTTCGGGGGAGACCCAGTACTTC. The full variable domain, rest sourced from reference TRBV5-1 and TRBJ2-5, is KAGVTQTPRYLIKTRGQQVTLSCSPISGHRSVSWYQQTPGQGLQFLFEYFSETQRNKGNFPGRFSGRQFSNSRSEMNVSTLELGDSALYLCASSKLRQGSGETQYFGPGTRLLVL.

This clonotype was counted many times. This chain connects TRBV20-1 to TRBJ2-5; no definite D call. Germline CDR1 and CDR2: DFQATT and SNEGSKA (reference sequence). The CDR3 has 15 amino acids. The V and J ends lost 2 bases and 3 bases respectively, with 16 bases between them. The DNA for the CDR3 is TGCAGTGCTAGACCGCTTGGAGCCGTAGAAGAGACCCAGTACTTC. Its protein product is CSARPLGAVEETQYF.

The genes are TRBV24-1 and TRBJ2-5; 8 bases agree with TRBD1. V was clipped by 1 base and J by 2 bases; unmatched bases: 8. Germline-derived CDR1 and CDR2 are KGHDR and SFDVKD. This CDR3 spans 17 amino acids. The CDR3 reads CATSDFITGGQQETQYF. The CDR3 nucleotides read TGTGCCACCAGTGATTTTATCACAGGGGGACAGCAAGAGACCCAGTACTTC.

This clonotype was seen a handful of times. The rearrangement joins TRBV5-1 to TRBJ2-1; D unresolved. The V gene's germline CDR1 is SGHRS and CDR2 YFSETQ. The CDR3 contains 15 residues. V was shortened by 4 bases and J by 3 bases, with 14 bases between the two germline ends. The CDR3 spells CASSLGSLRYNEQFF. For the CDR3, the DNA is TGCGCCAGCAGCCTGGGGTCCTTACGCTACAATGAGCAGTTCTTC.

V is TRBV28 and J is TRBJ1-4; TRBD1 agrees at 7 bases. CDR1 and CDR2 from the germline V gene are MDHEN and SYDVKM. The CDR3 consists of 14 residues. Losses at the gene ends were 3 bases for V and 8 bases for J; bases not matched to a gene: 6. DNA of the CDR3: TGTGCCAGCAGTTTTCAAGGGGGCCGAGAAAAACTGTTTTTT. It translates to CASSFQGGREKLFF.

The genes are TRBV2 and TRBJ2-4; D perhaps matches TRBD2 (6 bases). The CDR3 runs to 13 residues. Trimming shortened V by 3 bases and J by 10 bases, and 13 bases separated the two germline ends. From germline, CDR1 is SNHLY and CDR2 FYNNEI. CDR3 in DNA: TGTGCCAGCAGTGATGGAGGGTTTGGGATTCAGTACTTC. Translating it yields CASSDGGFGIQYF.

The CDR3 here is CASSTGTGGAFF. CDR3 coding DNA: TGTGCCAGCAGCACCGGGACAGGAGGAGCTTTCTTT. The J gene is TRBJ1-1, the V gene TRBV2; 8 nucleotides match TRBD1. The CDR3 runs 12 residues. Germline V gene sequence: CDR1 SNHLY, CDR2 FYNNEI. Trimming cost V 6 bases and J 10 bases; bases outside gene matches: 7.

This clonotype came up many times. V is TRBV6-6 and J is TRBJ1-3, with D unclear. CDR3 length equals 12 residues. Trimming took off 2 bases at V and 4 bases at J, with 3 bases between the two ends. Germline CDR1 MNHNY, CDR2 SVGAGI (reference sequence). The CDR3 loop reads CASSYTGNTIYF. CDR3 bases: TGTGCCAGCAGTTACACGGGAAACACCATATATTTT.

This clonotype was seen a few times. The junction departs from the called germline gene at one end, perhaps through a read error. The chain has TRBV12-3 or TRBV12-4 and TRBJ2-1; 10 bases line up with TRBD2. The CDR3 has 15 residues. This CDR3 reads CASTSGLAGDPHRHF. The CDR3 DNA reads TGTGCCAGCACCTCCGGGCTAGCGGGGGACCCGCACCGGCACTTC.

The sample holds many counts of this clonotype. This chain uses TRBV7-8 with TRBJ1-5; TRBD1 agrees at 9 bases. Germline CDR1 and CDR2: SGHVS and FQNEAQ. The J segment lost 4 bases and the V segment lost 3 bases, leaving 4 bases of the junction unmatched. The CDR3 is 15 residues long. The CDR3 nucleotides are TGTGCCAGCAGCTTTGGACAGGGGCGAAATCAGCCCCAGCATTTT. This sequence encodes CASSFGQGRNQPQHF.

This rearrangement joins TRBV24-1 to TRBJ2-3; perhaps TRBD1 as D (5 bases). V was cut by 8 bases and J by 0 bases, with 11 bases left in between. Germline assignment: CDR1 KGHDR and CDR2 SFDVKD. This CDR3 has 14 amino acids. The CDR3 DNA is TGTGCCACCACCCAGGGTACTAGCACAGATACGCAGTATTTT. This encodes CATTQGTSTDTQYF.

This clonotype appeared many times. The chain carries TRBV7-9 and TRBJ2-3; a weak D match, TRBD1 (5 bases). Trimming cost V 0 bases and J 3 bases, with 10 bases left between them. CDR3 length: 15 residues. CDR1 is SEHNR, CDR2 FQNEAQ, per germline (reference sequence). DNA of the CDR3: TGTGCCAGCAGCTTAGCGCCAAGGGGAACAGATACGCAGTATTTT. Protein product: CASSLAPRGTDTQYF.

This clonotype was seen more than once but under ten times. The chain recombines TRBV4-2 with TRBJ1-4, with 7 bases matching TRBD1. The trim removed 2 bases at V and 2 bases at J, leaving 5 bases unmatched. CDR1 and CDR2 (germline): LGHNA, YNFKEQ. The CDR3 is 16 residues long. The CDR3 DNA reads TGTGCCAGCAGCCAACCACCGGGACAGACTAATGAAAAACTGTTTTTT. This translates into CASSQPPGQTNEKLFF.

The genes are TRBV7-9 and TRBJ2-1; D gene unclear. CDR1 is SEHNR, CDR2 FQNEAQ, per germline (reference sequence). Deletions cut 3 bases from V and 4 bases from J, with 16 bases between. This CDR3 region has 16 residues. CDR3 residues: CASSFLGNPRYNEQFF. CDR3 DNA sequence: TGTGCCAGCAGCTTCCTTGGTAACCCAAGGTACAATGAGCAGTTCTTC.

This clonotype occurred a few times. The V gene is TRBV20-1, the J gene TRBJ2-5; TRBD2 agrees at 9 bases. CDR3 size: 15 residues. CDR1 and CDR2 from the germline V gene are DFQATT and SNEGSKA (reference sequence). V lost 3 bases and J lost 5; bases outside the gene matches: 10. CDR3: CSARSLAGSGETQYF. The CDR3 DNA follows: TGCAGTGCTAGGTCCCTAGCGGGGTCCGGGGAGACCCAGTACTTC.

This clonotype was observed at least ten times. V and J are TRBV29-1 and TRBJ2-1, with D uncertain. Germline loops: CDR1 SQVTM, CDR2 ANQGSEA. The CDR3 runs 11 residues. The ends were cut back, 6 bases at V and 10 bases at J, with 13 bases in the middle. Here the CDR3 DNA reads TGCAGCGTGGGCCCGCTGGGGGAGCAGTTCTTC. Encoded protein: CSVGPLGEQFF.

This clonotype has only a few counts. The gene calls are TRBV6-1 and TRBJ2-5; 8 bases are a match to TRBD1. CDR1 and CDR2 (germline): MNHNS, SASEGT. V gave up 6 bases and J gave up 5 bases; unmatched junction bases: 14. This CDR3 contains 16 residues. CDR3 sequence reads: CASRNLRQGRWETQYF. The CDR3, as DNA: TGTGCCAGCAGAAACCTCCGACAGGGGCGTTGGGAGACCCAGTACTTC.

The genes are TRBV4-2 and TRBJ2-3; D possibly corresponds to TRBD2 (5 bases). CDR1 is LGHNA and CDR2 is YNFKEQ in the germline V gene. V was shortened by 4 bases and J by 3 bases, with 20 bases between the two germline ends. The CDR3 spans 17 residues. The CDR3 protein is CASSRRPLHGGTDTQYF. CDR3 DNA: TGTGCCAGCAGCCGGCGCCCACTACATGGAGGAACAGATACGCAGTATTTT.